The 14 T cell receptor beta chains in this list originate from one sample, sequenced in a study of blood T cells in healthy people across ages (dated by TCRdb to between 2014 and 2017). The library was prepared using 5' RACE. Sequencing instrument: Illumina HiSeq 2500. A second PCR of about 6 to 12 cycles was run with a J-beta primer mix and a sample-barcoded 5' primer. TCRdb redid the processing of the public reads, applying fastp at Q25 and MiXCR, and retained in-frame beta chains. Here each entry gathers all rows of one CDR3 protein and keeps the most common genes and DNA. This sample comprises 1.5 million to 1.8 million distinct CDR3 sequences, approximately 43% of them detected only once. The ten biggest clones cover about 4% of the sample. The sequenced sample was blood. The receptor source for this set is a woman aged 18-29 years in good health.

The chain recombines TRBV20-1 with TRBJ2-7; 13 bases line up with TRBD2. V trimming: 3 bases; J trimming: 0 bases; junction bases outside the gene matches: 2. The CDR3 totals 15 residues. The V gene's germline CDR1 is DFQATT and CDR2 SNEGSKA (reference sequence). The chain's CDR3 is CSARGLAGSSYEQYF. The CDR3 DNA sequence: TGCAGTGCTAGGGGACTAGCGGGATCCTCCTACGAGCAGTACTTC.

The chain joins TRBV4-3 to TRBJ2-6; 7 nucleotides match TRBD1. The ends lost 0 bases at V and 0 bases at J; junction bases unmatched: 8. The V gene's germline CDR1 is LGHNA and CDR2 YSLEER. The CDR3 covers 19 residues. The CDR3, as DNA: TGCGCCAGCAGCCAAGATAACAGGGGTCCTAGCTCTGGGGCCAACGTCCTGACTTTC. As protein: CASSQDNRGPSSGANVLTF.

The gene calls are TRBV6-2 or TRBV6-3 and TRBJ2-4; D unresolved. The assigned J gene may be wrong: the sequence end matches TRBJ2-7 better. This CDR3 comprises 15 residues. Germline V gene lookup returns CDR1 MNHEY and CDR2 SVGEGT. The CDR3 nucleotides are TGTGCCAGCAGTTACGATCGACACCCGAACTACGAGCAGTACTTC. This encodes CASSYDRHPNYEQYF.

CDR3 sequence reads: CSARAGTASQPQHF. Here the CDR3 DNA reads TGCAGTGCTAGAGCCGGGACAGCTAGTCAGCCCCAGCATTTT. The rearrangement joins TRBV20-1 to TRBJ1-5, with 7 bases aligning to TRBD1. V shed 1 base, J shed 6 bases, and the junction held 6 bases outside the gene matches. CDR3 size: 14 residues. Germline lookup yields CDR1 DFQATT and CDR2 SNEGSKA (reference sequence).

This chain connects TRBV27 to TRBJ2-7, with a possible D match to TRBD1 (5 bases). Trimming pared 6 bases from V and 7 bases from J, leaving 16 bases between. Germline CDR1 is MNHEY and CDR2 is SMNVEV (reference sequence). CDR3 size: 13 residues. The CDR3 coding sequence is TGTGCCAGCAGGCCGAGACAGAGTGGGGAGCAGTACTTC. Translation gives CASRPRQSGEQYF.

This chain links TRBV20-1 with TRBJ2-1; D possibly corresponds to TRBD2 (6 bases). Looked up from germline, CDR1 is DFQATT and CDR2 is SNEGSKA (reference sequence). V gave up 0 bases and J gave up 0 bases, with 15 bases separating them. CDR3 length: 17 amino acids. As DNA, the CDR3 is TGCAGTGCTAGAGATGGACTAAGAGGAGGCTCCTACAATGAGCAGTTCTTC. Translation gives CSARDGLRGGSYNEQFF.

This chain connects TRBV4-1 to TRBJ1-2, with unresolved D. V lost 0 bases and J 8 bases, leaving 10 bases between the germline ends. The CDR3 extends over 13 amino acids. CDR1 and CDR2 from the germline V gene are MGHRA and YSYEKL. The CDR3 here is CASSQEGWVGYTF. The CDR3 nucleotides are TGCGCCAGCAGCCAAGAGGGCTGGGTAGGCTACACCTTC.

This chain links TRBV27 with TRBJ1-2, with D possibly TRBD1 on 6 matching bases. Trimming pared 2 bases from V and 4 bases from J, leaving 14 bases between. Germline V lookup: CDR1 MNHEY, CDR2 SMNVEV (reference sequence). This CDR3 comprises 15 residues. The CDR3 DNA is TGTGCCAGCAGTTTAAGGGGGGGGAAGAGCTATGGCTACACCTTC. It translates to CASSLRGGKSYGYTF.

The chain carries TRBV7-9 and TRBJ1-3; no clear D gene. V was pared by 5 bases and J by 0 bases, with 11 bases between. This CDR3 has 15 amino acids. Per germline, CDR1 SEHNR and CDR2 FQNEAQ (reference sequence). This chain's CDR3 is CASSDTGASGNTIYF. In DNA form, the CDR3 reads TGTGCCAGCAGCGACACGGGAGCCTCTGGAAACACCATATATTTT.

This clonotype has a handful of counts. The V gene is TRBV2, the J gene TRBJ2-1; possibly TRBD1 or TRBD2 for D (5 bases each). The CDR3 is 15 amino acids. CDR1 is SNHLY, CDR2 FYNNEI, per germline. The germline V and J ends were trimmed by 4 bases and 1 base, with 11 bases remaining between them. The DNA for the CDR3 is TGTGCCAGCAGTGCCGGGGCGTTGTCCTACAATGAGCAGTTCTTC. The encoded protein is CASSAGALSYNEQFF.

The chain links TRBV6-6 to TRBJ2-3; D is undetermined. In germline, CDR1 is MNHNY, CDR2 SVGAGI (reference sequence). V lost 5 bases to trimming and J lost 10 bases, with 16 bases between them. This CDR3 is 13 amino acids long. CDR3 protein: CASSTDPLRAQYF. In nucleotides, the CDR3 is TGTGCCAGCAGTACTGACCCCCTAAGAGCGCAGTATTTT.

This clonotype was counted between two and nine times. This chain links TRBV29-1 with TRBJ2-3; D possibly corresponds to TRBD1 (6 bases). Deletions cut 2 bases from V and 4 bases from J, with 16 bases between. The germline V gene encodes CDR1 SQVTM and CDR2 ANQGSEA. The CDR3 is made up of 15 amino acids. CDR3 bases: TGCAGCGTTGAAAATTTGGTAGCAGGGGCAGATACGCAGTATTTT. Translating it yields CSVENLVAGADTQYF.

This chain uses TRBV20-1 with TRBJ2-4; the D gene is possibly TRBD1 (6 bases). Trimming cost V 1 base and J 0 bases, with 13 bases left between them. Per the germline V gene, CDR1 is DFQATT and CDR2 is SNEGSKA (reference sequence). The CDR3 is made up of 16 amino acids. The CDR3 nucleotides read TGCAGTGCTAGAGGATGGGACACTTTAGCCAAAAACATTCAGTACTTC. Translated, it gives CSARGWDTLAKNIQYF.

This clonotype showed up just a few times. The genes are TRBV20-1 and TRBJ2-1; D tentatively reads TRBD1 or TRBD2 (5 bases each). Per the germline V gene, CDR1 is DFQATT and CDR2 is SNEGSKA (reference sequence). This CDR3 is 14 amino acids long. V was cut by 6 bases and J by 6 bases, with 18 bases left in between. The CDR3 loop is CSANPTGPANEQFF. The DNA of the CDR3 is TGCAGTGCAAACCCAACGGGGCCAGCCAATGAGCAGTTCTTC.